This TCR beta chain was documented in a study of cytomegalovirus exposure and HLA in healthy donors. Study-wide context: A subsequent analysis stated that the 100 to 150 validation repertoires were run on the same platform as the roughly 710 first-cohort repertoires. General study points: The study listed approximately 160 cytomegalovirus-associated TCR beta chains.

As regards this clone: The target antigen is unknown.

Generated by immunoSEQ multiplex PCR, the TCRdb table keeps only in-frame clones and is missing some. The sample consists of approximately 46,000 clones, roughly 93% of them appearing once. The germline V gene encodes CDR1 SGHNT and CDR2 YYREEE (reference sequence). The CDR3 consists of 16 residues. The trim removed 0 bases at V and 6 bases at J, leaving 7 bases unmatched. The V gene is TRBV5-4, the J gene TRBJ2-2; 8 bases map to TRBD2. The sequencing input was PBMCs. This sequence was found in a woman between 18 and 29 years old in good health and CMV-seronegative. The CDR3 coding sequence is TGTGCCAGCAGCTTGGATGGCGGGAGGTTGGCCGGGGAGCTGTTTTTT. Its translation: CASSLDGGRLAGELFF.